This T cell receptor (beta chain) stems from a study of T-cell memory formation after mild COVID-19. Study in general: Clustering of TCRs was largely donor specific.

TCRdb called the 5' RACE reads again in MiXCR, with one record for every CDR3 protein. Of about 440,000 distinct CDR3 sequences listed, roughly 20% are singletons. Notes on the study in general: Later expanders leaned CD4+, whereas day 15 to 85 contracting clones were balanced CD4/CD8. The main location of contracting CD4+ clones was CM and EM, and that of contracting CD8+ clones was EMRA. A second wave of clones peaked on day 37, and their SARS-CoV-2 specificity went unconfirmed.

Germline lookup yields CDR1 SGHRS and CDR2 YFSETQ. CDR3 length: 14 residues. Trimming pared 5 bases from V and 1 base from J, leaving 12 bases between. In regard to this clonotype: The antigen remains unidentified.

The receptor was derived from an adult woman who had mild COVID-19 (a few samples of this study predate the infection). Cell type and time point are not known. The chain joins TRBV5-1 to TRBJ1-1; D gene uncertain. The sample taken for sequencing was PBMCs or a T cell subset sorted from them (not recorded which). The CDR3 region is CASSYGRSNTEAFF. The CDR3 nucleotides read TGCGCCAGCAGTTACGGACGGTCGAACACTGAAGCTTTCTTT.